The entry below gives a single TCR beta chain sequence along with its context. Its target is not known. The junction differs from germline at one of its ends, possibly a read error. This sample stems from a study of post-analysis software for immune sequencing data. Overall study results and limits: Co-batched samples clustered tightly together by F measure.

Every TCR beta cDNA library bore unique molecular identifiers. TCRdb independently ran MiXCR on the PCR reads; one entry per CDR3 protein. Of fewer than 850,000 distinct CDR3 sequences detected, 25% to 30% appear once; the ten largest clones hold more than 0.55%. The sequenced material came from blood. The clonotype comes from a girl aged 10 to 17 with multiple sclerosis.

CDR3 nucleotide sequence: TGTGCTAGCACCATGGACAGACGCGCCGCAGATACGCAGTATTTT. Translating gives CASTMDRRAADTQYF. The chain employs TRBV7-2 and TRBJ2-3; D may be TRBD1 (6 bases). The V gene's germline CDR1 is SGHTA and CDR2 FQGNSA. The CDR3 runs to 15 residues.